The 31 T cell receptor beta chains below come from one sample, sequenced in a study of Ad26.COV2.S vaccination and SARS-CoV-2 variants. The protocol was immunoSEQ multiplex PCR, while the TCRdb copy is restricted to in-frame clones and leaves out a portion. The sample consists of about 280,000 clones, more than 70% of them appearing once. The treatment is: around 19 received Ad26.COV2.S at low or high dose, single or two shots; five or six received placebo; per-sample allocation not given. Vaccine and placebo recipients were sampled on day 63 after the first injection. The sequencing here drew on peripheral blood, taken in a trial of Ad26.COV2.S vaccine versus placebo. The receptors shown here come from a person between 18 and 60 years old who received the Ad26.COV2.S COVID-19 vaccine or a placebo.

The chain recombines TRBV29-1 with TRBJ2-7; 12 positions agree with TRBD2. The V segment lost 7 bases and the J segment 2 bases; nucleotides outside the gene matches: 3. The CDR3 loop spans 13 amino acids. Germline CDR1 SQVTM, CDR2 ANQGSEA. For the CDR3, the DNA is TGCAGCGGCAGACTAGCGGGGGCCTACGAGCAGTACTTC. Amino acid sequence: CSGRLAGAYEQYF.

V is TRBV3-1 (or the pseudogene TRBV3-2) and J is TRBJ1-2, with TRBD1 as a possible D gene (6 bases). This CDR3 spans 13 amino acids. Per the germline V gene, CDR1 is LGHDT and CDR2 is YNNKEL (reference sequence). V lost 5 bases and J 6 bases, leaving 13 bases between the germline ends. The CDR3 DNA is TGTGCCAGCAGCGCACAGGGACGAGATGGCTACACCTTC. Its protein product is CASSAQGRDGYTF.

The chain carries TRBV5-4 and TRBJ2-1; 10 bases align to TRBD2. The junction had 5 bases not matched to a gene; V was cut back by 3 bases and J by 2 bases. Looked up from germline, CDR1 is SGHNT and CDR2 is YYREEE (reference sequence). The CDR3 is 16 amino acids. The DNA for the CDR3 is TGTGCCAGCAGCTCACTAGCGGGGCCCACCTACAATGAGCAGTTCTTC. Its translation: CASSSLAGPTYNEQFF.

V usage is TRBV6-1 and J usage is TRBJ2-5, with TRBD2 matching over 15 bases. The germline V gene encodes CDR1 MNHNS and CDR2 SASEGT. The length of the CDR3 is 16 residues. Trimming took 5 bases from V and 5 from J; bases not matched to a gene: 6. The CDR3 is CASSKGLAGGWETQYF. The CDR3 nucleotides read TGTGCCAGCAGTAAAGGACTAGCGGGAGGGTGGGAGACCCAGTACTTC.

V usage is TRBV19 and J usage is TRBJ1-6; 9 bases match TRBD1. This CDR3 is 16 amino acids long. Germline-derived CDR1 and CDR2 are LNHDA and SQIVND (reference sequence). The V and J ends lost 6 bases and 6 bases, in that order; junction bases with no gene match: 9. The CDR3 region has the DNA TGTGCCAGTAGGCCTGACAGGGGGGCTGGTAATTCACCCCTCCACTTT. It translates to CASRPDRGAGNSPLHF.

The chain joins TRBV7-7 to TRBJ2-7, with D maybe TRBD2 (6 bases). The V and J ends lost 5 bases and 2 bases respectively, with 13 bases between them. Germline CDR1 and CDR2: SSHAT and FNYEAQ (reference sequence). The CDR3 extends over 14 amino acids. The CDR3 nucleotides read TGTGCCAGCAGCCCCAGCGGGCTTCCCTACGAGCAGTACTTC. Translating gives CASSPSGLPYEQYF. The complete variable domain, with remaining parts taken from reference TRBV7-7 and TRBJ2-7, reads GAGVSQSPRYKVTKRGQDVTLRCDPISSHATLYWYQQALGQGPEFLTYFNYEAQPDKSGLPSDRFSAERPEGSISTLTIQRTEQRDSAMYRCASSPSGLPYEQYFGPGTRLTVT.

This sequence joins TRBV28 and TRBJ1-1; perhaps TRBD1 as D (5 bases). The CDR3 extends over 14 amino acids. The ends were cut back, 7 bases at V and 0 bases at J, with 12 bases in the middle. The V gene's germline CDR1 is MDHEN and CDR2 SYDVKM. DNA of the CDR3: TGTGCCAGCATCCCGGGGGGGTTGAACACTGAAGCTTTCTTT. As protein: CASIPGGLNTEAFF.

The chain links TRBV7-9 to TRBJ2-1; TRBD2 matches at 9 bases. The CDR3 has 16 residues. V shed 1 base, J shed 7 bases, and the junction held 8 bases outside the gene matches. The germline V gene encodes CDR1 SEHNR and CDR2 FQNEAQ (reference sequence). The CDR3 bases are TGTGCCAGCAGCTTAGAGGCGGGAGGGCCGCGGAATGAGCAGTTCTTC. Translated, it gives CASSLEAGGPRNEQFF.

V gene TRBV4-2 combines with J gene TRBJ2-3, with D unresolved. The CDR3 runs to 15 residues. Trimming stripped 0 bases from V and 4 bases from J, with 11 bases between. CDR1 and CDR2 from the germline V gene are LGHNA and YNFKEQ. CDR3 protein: CASSQDLSRADTQYF. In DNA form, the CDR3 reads TGTGCCAGCAGCCAAGATCTAAGTCGCGCAGATACGCAGTATTTT.

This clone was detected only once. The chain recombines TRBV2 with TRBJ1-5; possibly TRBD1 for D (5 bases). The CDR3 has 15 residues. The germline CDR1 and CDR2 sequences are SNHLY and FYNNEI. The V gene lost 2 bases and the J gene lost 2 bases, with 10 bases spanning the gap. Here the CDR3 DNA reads TGTGCCAGCAGTGAACAGGGTTTGGGCAATCAGCCCCAGCATTTT. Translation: CASSEQGLGNQPQHF. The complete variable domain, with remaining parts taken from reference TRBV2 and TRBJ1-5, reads EPEVTQTPSHQVTQMGQEVILRCVPISNHLYFYWYRQILGQKVEFLVSFYNNEISEKSEIFDDQFSVERPDGSNFTLKIRSTKLEDSAMYFCASSEQGLGNQPQHFGDGTRLSIL.

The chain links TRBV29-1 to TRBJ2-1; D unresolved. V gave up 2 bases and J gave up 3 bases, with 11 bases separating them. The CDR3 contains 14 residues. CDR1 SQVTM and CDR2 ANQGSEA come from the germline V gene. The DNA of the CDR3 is TGCAGCGTTGAAATTGATACAAGCTACAATGAGCAGTTCTTC. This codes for CSVEIDTSYNEQFF.

The CDR3 DNA follows: TGCGCCAGCAGCCAAGTGGTCCAAACACCACGCAGGACCGGGGAGCTGTTTTTT. Protein product: CASSQVVQTPRRTGELFF. The chain is built from TRBV4-1 and TRBJ2-2, with D uncertain. This CDR3 is 18 amino acids long. The germline gives CDR1 MGHRA, CDR2 YSYEKL. With 1 base removed from V and 5 bases from J, the gap between germline ends came to 20 bases.

The CDR3 region has the DNA TGTGCCAGCAGCTCCGGGGGGGTTCGCAAAGAGACCCAGTACTTC. Translated, it gives CASSSGGVRKETQYF. The rearrangement joins TRBV7-2 to TRBJ2-5; 8 bases match TRBD2. This CDR3 contains 15 residues. Losses at the gene ends were 4 bases for V and 3 bases for J; bases not matched to a gene: 7. The germline V gene encodes CDR1 SGHTA and CDR2 FQGNSA.

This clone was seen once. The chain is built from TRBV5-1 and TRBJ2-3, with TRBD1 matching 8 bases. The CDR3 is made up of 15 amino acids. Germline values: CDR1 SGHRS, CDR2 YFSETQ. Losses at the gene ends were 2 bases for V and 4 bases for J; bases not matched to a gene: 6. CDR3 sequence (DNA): TGCGCCAGCAGCTTCAGCGGACAGGGACCAGATACGCAGTATTTT. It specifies CASSFSGQGPDTQYF.

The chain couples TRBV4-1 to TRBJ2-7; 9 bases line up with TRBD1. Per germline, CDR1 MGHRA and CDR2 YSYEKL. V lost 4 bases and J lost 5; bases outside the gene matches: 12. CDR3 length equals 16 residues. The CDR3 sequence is CASSPDRGRSGNEQYF. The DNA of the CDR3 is TGCGCCAGCAGCCCTGACAGGGGGAGGAGCGGGAACGAGCAGTACTTC.

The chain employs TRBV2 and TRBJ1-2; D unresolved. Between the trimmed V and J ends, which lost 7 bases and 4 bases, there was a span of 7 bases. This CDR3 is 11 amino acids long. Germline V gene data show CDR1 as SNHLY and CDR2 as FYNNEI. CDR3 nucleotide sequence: TGTGCCAGCACTCCAAGCTATGGCTACACCTTC. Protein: CASTPSYGYTF.

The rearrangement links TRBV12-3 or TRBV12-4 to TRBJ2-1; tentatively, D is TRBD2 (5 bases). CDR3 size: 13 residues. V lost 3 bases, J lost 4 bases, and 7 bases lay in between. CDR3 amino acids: CASSFRDYNEQFF. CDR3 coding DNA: TGTGCCAGCAGTTTTCGGGATTACAATGAGCAGTTCTTC.

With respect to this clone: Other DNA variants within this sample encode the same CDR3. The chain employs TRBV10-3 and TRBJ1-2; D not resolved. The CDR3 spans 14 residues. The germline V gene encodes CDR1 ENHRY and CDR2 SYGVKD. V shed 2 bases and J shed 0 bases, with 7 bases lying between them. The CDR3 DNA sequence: TGTGCCATCAGTGAGCGGGGAGCTAACTATGGCTACACCTTC. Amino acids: CAISERGANYGYTF.

Written as DNA, the CDR3 is TGTGCCAGCAGCCAAGTGGGGGCTGGGGCCAACGTCCTGACTTTC. It translates to CASSQVGAGANVLTF. V is TRBV4-2 and J is TRBJ2-6, with D possibly being TRBD1 or TRBD2 (5 bases each). V was pared by 1 base and J by 2 bases, with 6 bases between. This CDR3 contains 15 residues. Germline V gene sequence: CDR1 LGHNA, CDR2 YNFKEQ.

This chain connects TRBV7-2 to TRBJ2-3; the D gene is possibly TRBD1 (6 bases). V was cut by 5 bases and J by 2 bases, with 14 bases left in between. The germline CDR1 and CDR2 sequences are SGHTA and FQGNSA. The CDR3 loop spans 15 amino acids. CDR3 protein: CASSQGGPHTDTQYF. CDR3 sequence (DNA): TGTGCCAGCAGCCAAGGGGGACCACACACAGATACGCAGTATTTT.

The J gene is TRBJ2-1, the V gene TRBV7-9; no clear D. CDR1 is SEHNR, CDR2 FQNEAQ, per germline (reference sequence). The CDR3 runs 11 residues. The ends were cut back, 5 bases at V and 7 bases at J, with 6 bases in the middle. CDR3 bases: TGTGCCAGCAGCCTTAAGAATGAGCAGTTCTTC. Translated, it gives CASSLKNEQFF.

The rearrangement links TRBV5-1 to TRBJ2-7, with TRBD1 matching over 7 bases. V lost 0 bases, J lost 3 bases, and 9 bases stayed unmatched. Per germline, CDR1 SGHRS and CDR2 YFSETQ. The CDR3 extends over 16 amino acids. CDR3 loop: CASSLVPGQNLYEQYF. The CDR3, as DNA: TGCGCCAGCAGCTTGGTTCCGGGACAGAACCTCTACGAGCAGTACTTC.

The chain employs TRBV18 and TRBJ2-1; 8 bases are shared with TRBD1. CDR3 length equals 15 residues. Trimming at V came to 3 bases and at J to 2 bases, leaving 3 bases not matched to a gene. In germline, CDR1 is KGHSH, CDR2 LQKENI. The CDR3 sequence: CASSPQGAAYNEQFF. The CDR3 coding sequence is TGTGCCAGCTCACCCCAGGGGGCAGCCTACAATGAGCAGTTCTTC.

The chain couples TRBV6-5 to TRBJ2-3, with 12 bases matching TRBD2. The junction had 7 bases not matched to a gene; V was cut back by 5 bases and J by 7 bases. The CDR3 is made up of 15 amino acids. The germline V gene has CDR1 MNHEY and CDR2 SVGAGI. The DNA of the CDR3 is TGTGCCAGCAGTACCCGACTAGCGGGGGAGAATACGCAGTATTTT. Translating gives CASSTRLAGENTQYF.

CDR3 DNA: TGTGCCAGCAGTCGACTAGCGGGGAACACAGATACGCAGTATTTT. This encodes CASSRLAGNTDTQYF. The chain carries TRBV2 and TRBJ2-3; 11 nucleotides line up with TRBD2. CDR1 SNHLY and CDR2 FYNNEI come from the germline V gene. The length of the CDR3 is 15 residues. Germline trimming cut 5 bases from V and 2 bases from J; bases unmatched to any gene: 3.

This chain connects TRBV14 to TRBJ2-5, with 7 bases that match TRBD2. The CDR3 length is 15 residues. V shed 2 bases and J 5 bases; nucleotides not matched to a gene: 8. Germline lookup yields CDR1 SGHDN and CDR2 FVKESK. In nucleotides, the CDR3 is TGTGCCAGCAGCCAATCGGGGGGACGTTGGGAGACCCAGTACTTC. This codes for CASSQSGGRWETQYF.

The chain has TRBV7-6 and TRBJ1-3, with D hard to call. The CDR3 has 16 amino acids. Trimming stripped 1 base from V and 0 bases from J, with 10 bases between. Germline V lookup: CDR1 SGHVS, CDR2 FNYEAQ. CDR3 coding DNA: TGTGCCAGCAGCTTAGTTGTCGGAGCCTCTGGAAACACCATATATTTT. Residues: CASSLVVGASGNTIYF.

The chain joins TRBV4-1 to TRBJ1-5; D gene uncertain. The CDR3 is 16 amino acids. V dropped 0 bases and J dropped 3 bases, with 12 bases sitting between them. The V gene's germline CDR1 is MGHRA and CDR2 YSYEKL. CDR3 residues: CASSQDRGRNNQPQHF. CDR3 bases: TGCGCCAGCAGCCAAGATCGAGGGAGAAACAATCAGCCCCAGCATTTT.

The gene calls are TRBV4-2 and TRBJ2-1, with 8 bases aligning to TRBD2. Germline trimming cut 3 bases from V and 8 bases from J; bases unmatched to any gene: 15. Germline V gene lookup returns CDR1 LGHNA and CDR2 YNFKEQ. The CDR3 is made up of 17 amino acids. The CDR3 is CASSQGGGGRRADEQFF. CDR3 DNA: TGTGCCAGCAGCCAGGGCGGGGGCGGGAGGAGAGCAGATGAGCAGTTCTTC.

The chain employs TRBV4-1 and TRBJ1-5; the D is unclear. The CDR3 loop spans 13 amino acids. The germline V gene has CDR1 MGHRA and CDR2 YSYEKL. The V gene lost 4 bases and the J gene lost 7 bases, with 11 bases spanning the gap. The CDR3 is CASSLSRVQPQHF. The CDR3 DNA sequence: TGCGCCAGCAGCCTCAGTCGGGTACAGCCCCAGCATTTT.

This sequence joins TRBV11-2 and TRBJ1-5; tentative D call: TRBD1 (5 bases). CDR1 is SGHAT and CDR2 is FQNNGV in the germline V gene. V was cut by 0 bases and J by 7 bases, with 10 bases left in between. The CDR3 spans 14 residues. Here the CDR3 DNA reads TGTGCCAGCAGCTTAGATCGGGGGAGCCAGCCCCAGCATTTT. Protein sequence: CASSLDRGSQPQHF.